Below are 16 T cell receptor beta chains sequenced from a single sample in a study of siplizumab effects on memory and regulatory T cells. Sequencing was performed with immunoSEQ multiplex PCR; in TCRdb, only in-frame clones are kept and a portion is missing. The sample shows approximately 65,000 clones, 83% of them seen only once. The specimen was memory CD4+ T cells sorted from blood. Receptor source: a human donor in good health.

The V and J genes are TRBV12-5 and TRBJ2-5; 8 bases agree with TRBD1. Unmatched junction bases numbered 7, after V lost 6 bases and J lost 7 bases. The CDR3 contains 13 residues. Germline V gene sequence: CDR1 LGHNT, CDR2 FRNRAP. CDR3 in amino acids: CASGLGQGGTQYF. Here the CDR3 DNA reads TGTGCTAGTGGCCTTGGACAGGGAGGGACCCAGTACTTC.

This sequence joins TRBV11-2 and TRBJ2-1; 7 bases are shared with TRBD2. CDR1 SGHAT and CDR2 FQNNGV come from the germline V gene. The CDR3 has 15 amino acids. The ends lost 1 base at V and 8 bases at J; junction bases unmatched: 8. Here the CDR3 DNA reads TGTGCCAGCAGCTTAGGTGGCGGGAGTATCCATGAGCAGTTCTTC. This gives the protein CASSLGGGSIHEQFF.

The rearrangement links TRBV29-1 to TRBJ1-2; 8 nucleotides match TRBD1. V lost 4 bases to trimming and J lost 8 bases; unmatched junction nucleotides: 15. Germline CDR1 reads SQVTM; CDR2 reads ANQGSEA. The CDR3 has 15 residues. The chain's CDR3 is CSVVNPGQGRSGYTF. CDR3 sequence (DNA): TGCAGCGTTGTCAACCCTGGACAGGGAAGATCGGGCTACACCTTC.

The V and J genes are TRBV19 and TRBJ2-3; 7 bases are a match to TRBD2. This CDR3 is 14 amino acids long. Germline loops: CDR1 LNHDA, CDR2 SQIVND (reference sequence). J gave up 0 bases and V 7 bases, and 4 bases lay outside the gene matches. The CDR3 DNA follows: TGTGCCAGTAAAGCGGGACCTAGCACAGATACGCAGTATTTT. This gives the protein CASKAGPSTDTQYF.

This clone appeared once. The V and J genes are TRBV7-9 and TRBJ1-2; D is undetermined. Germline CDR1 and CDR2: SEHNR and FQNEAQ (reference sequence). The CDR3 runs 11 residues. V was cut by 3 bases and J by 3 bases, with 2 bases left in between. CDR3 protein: CASSFYYGYTF. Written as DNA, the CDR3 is TGTGCCAGCAGCTTTTACTATGGCTACACCTTC. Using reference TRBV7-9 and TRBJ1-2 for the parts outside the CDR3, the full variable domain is DTGVSQNPRHKITKRGQNVTFRCDPISEHNRLYWYRQTLGQGPEFLTYFQNEAQLEKSRLLSDRFSAERPKGSFSTLEIQRTEQGDSAMYLCASSFYYGYTFGSGTRLTVV.

DNA for the CDR3: TGTGCCATCAGTGAGTCTGGACAGGGGAATCAGCCCCAGCATTTT. Its protein product is CAISESGQGNQPQHF. The gene calls are TRBV10-3 and TRBJ1-5; TRBD1 agrees at 9 bases. CDR3 length: 15 residues. Germline V gene lookup returns CDR1 ENHRY and CDR2 SYGVKD. V lost 0 bases and J lost 4; bases outside the gene matches: 1.

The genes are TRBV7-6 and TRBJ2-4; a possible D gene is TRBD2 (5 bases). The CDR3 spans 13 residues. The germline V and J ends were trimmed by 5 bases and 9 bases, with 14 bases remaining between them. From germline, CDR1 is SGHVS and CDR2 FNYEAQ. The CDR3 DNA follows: TGTGCCAGCAGCCCCCGGAGCCGGGGCATTCAGTACTTC. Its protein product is CASSPRSRGIQYF.

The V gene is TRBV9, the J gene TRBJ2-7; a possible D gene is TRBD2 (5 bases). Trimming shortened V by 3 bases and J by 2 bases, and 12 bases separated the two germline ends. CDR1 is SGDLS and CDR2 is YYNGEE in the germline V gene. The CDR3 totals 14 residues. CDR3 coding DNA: TGTGCCAGCAGCGAGGTCGACTACGCCTACGAGCAGTACTTC. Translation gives CASSEVDYAYEQYF.

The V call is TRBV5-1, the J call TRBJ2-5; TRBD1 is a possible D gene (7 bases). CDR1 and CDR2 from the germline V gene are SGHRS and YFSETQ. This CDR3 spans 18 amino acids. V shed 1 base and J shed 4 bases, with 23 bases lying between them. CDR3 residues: CASSLSTSTGRMGETQYF. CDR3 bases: TGCGCCAGCAGCTTGTCCACCTCGACAGGGAGGATGGGAGAGACCCAGTACTTC.

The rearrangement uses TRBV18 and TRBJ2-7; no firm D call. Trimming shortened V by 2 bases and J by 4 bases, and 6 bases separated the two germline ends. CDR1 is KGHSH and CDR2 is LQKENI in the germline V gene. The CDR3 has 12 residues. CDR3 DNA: TGTGCCAGCTCACCAAGTGTTTACGAGCAGTACTTC. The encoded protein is CASSPSVYEQYF.

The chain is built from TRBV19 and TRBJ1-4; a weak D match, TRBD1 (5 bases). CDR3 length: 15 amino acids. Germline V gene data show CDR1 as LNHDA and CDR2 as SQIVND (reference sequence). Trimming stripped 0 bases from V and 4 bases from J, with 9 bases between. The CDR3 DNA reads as TGTGCCAGTAGTATAGATGGGGGACTTAATGAAAAACTGTTTTTT. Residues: CASSIDGGLNEKLFF.

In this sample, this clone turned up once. The CDR3 sequence is CASSLWQPGQGLNYGYTF. CDR3 nucleotides: TGCGCCAGCAGCTTGTGGCAGCCGGGACAGGGCTTAAACTATGGCTACACCTTC. This chain joins TRBV5-1 and TRBJ1-2; TRBD1 matches at 9 bases. The V and J ends lost 1 base and 2 bases, in that order; junction bases with no gene match: 12. Germline-derived CDR1 and CDR2 are SGHRS and YFSETQ. This CDR3 spans 18 amino acids.

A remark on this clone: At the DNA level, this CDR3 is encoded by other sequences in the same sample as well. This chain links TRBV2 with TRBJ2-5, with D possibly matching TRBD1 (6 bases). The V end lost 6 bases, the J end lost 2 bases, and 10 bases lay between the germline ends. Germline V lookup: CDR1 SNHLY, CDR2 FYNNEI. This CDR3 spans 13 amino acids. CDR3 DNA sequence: TGTGCCAGCAGAAGGACAGAGCAAGAGACCCAGTACTTC. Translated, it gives CASRRTEQETQYF.

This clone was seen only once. CDR3 protein: CASSVATDNSPLHF. CDR3 bases: TGTGCCAGCAGCGTGGCCACGGATAATTCACCCCTCCACTTT. The V call is TRBV5-4, the J call TRBJ1-6, with D uncertain. The germline V gene encodes CDR1 SGHNT and CDR2 YYREEE (reference sequence). The CDR3 extends over 14 amino acids. Trimming stripped 4 bases from V and 5 bases from J, with 10 bases between.

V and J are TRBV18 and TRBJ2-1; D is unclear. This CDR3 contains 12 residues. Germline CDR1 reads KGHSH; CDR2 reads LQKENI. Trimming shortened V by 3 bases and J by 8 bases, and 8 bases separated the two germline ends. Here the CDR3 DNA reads TGTGCCAGCTCACCCAGTCGGGATGAGCAGTTCTTC. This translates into CASSPSRDEQFF.

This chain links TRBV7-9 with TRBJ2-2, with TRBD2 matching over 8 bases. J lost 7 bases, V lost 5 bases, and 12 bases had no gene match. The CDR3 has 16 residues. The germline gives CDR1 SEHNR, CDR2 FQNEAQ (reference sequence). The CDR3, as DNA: TGTGCCAGCAGCAAAAGCGGGAGCATGGGAGGCGGGGAGCTGTTTTTT. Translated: CASSKSGSMGGGELFF.